The source of this TCR beta chain is a study of shared T cell receptors in the human thymus. This clone appeared once. Here immunoSEQ multiplex PCR was the method, and the copy in TCRdb shows in-frame clones only, minus some. The top ten clones hold about 0.01% of a sample with roughly 700,000 clones, roughly 90% of them seen once. CDR3 length: 14 residues. V lost 0 bases to trimming and J lost 5 bases, with 8 bases between them. Per the germline V gene, CDR1 is MGHRA and CDR2 is YSYEKL. These data also featured in a second study, about human thymus T cells. That paper notes: Donors consisted of healthy Finnish infants (having corrective surgery for congenital heart defects). Surgeons resected thymus tissue during corrective heart surgery. In thymic and blood repertoires alike, V and J usage looked biased. What related research reported was that thymic repertoires overlapped highly among unrelated individuals.

The sequenced sample was thymocytes. This TCR was sampled from a boy younger than two with a congenital heart defect. This chain links TRBV4-1 with TRBJ2-1; D is unresolved. The CDR3 sequence is CASSQDGFNNEQFF. For the CDR3, the DNA is TGCGCCAGCAGCCAAGATGGCTTTAACAATGAGCAGTTCTTC.